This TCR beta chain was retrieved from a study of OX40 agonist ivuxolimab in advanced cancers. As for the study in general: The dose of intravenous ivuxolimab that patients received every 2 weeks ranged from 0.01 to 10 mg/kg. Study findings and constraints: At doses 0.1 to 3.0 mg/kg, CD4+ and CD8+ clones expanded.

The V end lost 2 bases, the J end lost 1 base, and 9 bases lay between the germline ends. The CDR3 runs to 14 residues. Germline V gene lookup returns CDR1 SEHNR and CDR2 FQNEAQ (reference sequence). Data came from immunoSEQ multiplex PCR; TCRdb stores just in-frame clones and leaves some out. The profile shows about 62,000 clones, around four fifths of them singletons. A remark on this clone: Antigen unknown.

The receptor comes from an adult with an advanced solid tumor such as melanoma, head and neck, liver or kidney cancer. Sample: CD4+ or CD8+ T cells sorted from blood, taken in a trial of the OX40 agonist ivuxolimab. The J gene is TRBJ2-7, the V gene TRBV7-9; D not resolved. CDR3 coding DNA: TGTGCCAGCAGCTTAAGGCGGAATTCCTACGAGCAGTACTTC. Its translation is CASSLRRNSYEQYF.